This TCR beta chain was documented in a study of chemoradiotherapy in HPV16-positive cancers. The table came from immunoSEQ multiplex PCR; TCRdb's copy has only in-frame clones and leaves some out. The table lists some 7,700 clones, around 78% of them singletons. Germline values: CDR1 SGHTA, CDR2 FQGNSA. Unmatched junction bases numbered 6, after V lost 8 bases and J lost 0 bases. The CDR3 runs 15 residues. Details on this clone: Its specificity is not known.

General observations from the study: Candidate HPV-specific clones and E7-related TCR motifs grew in tumor during treatment.

This clonotype originated in a human donor with HPV-associated anogenital cancer. The V and J genes are TRBV7-2 and TRBJ1-3, with 8 bases matching TRBD1. The biological material was taken from a patient who underwent chemoradiotherapy. CDR3 DNA: TGTGCCAGCGGCCTGGGGACAGGCTCTGGAAACACCATATATTTT. Translating it yields CASGLGTGSGNTIYF.